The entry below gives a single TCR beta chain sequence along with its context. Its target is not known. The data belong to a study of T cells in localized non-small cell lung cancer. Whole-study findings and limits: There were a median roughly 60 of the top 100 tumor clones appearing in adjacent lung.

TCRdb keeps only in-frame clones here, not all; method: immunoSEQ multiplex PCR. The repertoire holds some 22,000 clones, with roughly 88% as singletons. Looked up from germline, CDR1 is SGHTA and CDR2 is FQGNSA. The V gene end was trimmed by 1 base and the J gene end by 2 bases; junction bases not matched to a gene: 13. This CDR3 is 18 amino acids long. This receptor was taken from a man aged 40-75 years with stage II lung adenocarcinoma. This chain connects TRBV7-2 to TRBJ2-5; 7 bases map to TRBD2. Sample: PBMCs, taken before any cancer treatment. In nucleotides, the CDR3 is TGTGCCAGCAGCTTAGGCCCCTCGGGAACGGGGGGTCAAGAGACCCAGTACTTC. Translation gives CASSLGPSGTGGQETQYF. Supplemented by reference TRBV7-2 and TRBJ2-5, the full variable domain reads GAGVSQSPSNKVTEKGKDVELRCDPISGHTALYWYRQSLGQGLEFLIYFQGNSAPDKSGLPSDRFSAERTGGSVSTLTIQRTQQEDSAVYLCASSLGPSGTGGQETQYFGPGTRLLVL.